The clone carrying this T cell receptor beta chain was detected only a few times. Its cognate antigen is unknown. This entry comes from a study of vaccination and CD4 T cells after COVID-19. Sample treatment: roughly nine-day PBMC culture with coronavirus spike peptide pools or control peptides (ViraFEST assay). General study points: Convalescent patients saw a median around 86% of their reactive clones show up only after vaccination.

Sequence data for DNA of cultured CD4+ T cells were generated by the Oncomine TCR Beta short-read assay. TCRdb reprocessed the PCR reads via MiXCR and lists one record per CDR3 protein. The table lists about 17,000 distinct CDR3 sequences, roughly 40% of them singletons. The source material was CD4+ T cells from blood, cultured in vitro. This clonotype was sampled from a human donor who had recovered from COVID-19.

CDR3 amino acids: CATAGAPIYEQFF. As DNA, the CDR3 is TGTGCCACCGCAGGGGCACCAATTTATGAGCAGTTCTTC. This chain joins TRBV24-1 and TRBJ2-1; tentatively, D is TRBD1 (6 bases). The CDR3 is made up of 13 amino acids. V dropped 9 bases and J dropped 8 bases, with 16 bases sitting between them. Germline lookup yields CDR1 KGHDR and CDR2 SFDVKD.